The clone carrying this T cell receptor beta chain was detected once. These data belong to a study of cytomegalovirus exposure and HLA in healthy donors. Germline V gene sequence: CDR1 ENHRY, CDR2 SYGVKD. The CDR3 covers 13 residues. Trimming removed 8 bases from V and 7 bases from J; junction bases left unmatched: 7. The PCR had 60 Vbeta and 13 Jbeta primers. Profiling relied on immunoSEQ multiplex PCR, and the TCRdb table lists in-frame clones only, not all of them. The repertoire holds some 150,000 clones, with about 73% as singletons. Sequenced: PBMCs. V usage is TRBV10-3 and J usage is TRBJ2-2; TRBD2 aligns across 7 bases. The receptor was derived from a woman aged 60 to 75 in good health and CMV-seropositive. The CDR3 reads CAIGGLVIGELFF. The CDR3 DNA reads TGTGCCATCGGAGGACTAGTGATCGGGGAGCTGTTTTTT.